These 29 T cell receptor beta chains share one sample of origin, sequenced in a study of T cell clonality in common variable immunodeficiency. Notes on the study in general: In common variable immunodeficiency, TCR beta chains reportedly carried fewer deletions and N-nucleotide insertions.

TCRdb's copy holds only in-frame clones and misses some; the assay was immunoSEQ multiplex PCR. In total the sample includes almost 20,000 clones, none of them seen once. These receptors are not linked to any known antigen. Sequencing used peripheral blood mononuclear cells. These receptor sequences come from a human donor with common variable immunodeficiency.

This clone is categorized as medium-sized. The read comes to an end 3 residues before the CDR3 does, leaving the germline J gene to fill in the end. This rearrangement joins TRBV28 to TRBJ1-2, with a tentative D call TRBD1 (6 bases). The CDR3 spans 16 residues. Germline CDR1 MDHEN, CDR2 SYDVKM. V shed 3 bases and J shed 2 bases, with 16 bases lying between them. The covered CDR3 bases are TGTGCCAGCAGTTTGTGGGGGCAGACTTCGAACTATGGC. It specifies CASSLWGQTSNYG. The CDR3 as a whole reads CASSLWGQTSNYGYTF.

As to this clone: Read data end 3 residues before the CDR3 end; the end is taken from the germline J gene. V is TRBV7-6 and J is TRBJ2-1; 14 bases line up with TRBD2. Germline CDR1 and CDR2: SGHVS and FNYEAQ. The CDR3 has 17 amino acids. The junction had 12 bases not matched to a gene; V was cut back by 6 bases and J by 8 bases. The DNA read from the CDR3 is TGTGCCAGCAGTCTCCCCCCGTCGGGACTAGCGGGAGATGAG. Translating it yields CASSLPPSGLAGDE. The full CDR3 is CASSLPPSGLAGDEQFF.

This clone is judged medium-sized. The CDR3 goes on 3 residues after the read ends, and that part is filled in from the germline J gene. V and J are TRBV29-1 and TRBJ2-1, with 10 bases aligning to TRBD1. Unmatched junction bases numbered 3, after V lost 2 bases and J lost 8 bases. CDR1 SQVTM and CDR2 ANQGSEA come from the germline V gene. CDR3 length equals 13 residues. The covered CDR3 bases are TGCAGCGTTGAACGGGACAGGGGATATGAG. Its translation: CSVERDRGYE. The full CDR3 sequence reads CSVERDRGYEQFF.

Regarding this clone: The read comes to an end 3 residues before the CDR3 does, leaving the germline J gene to fill in the end. The chain has TRBV6-2 or TRBV6-3 and TRBJ1-5; D possibly corresponds to TRBD1 (6 bases). Germline V CDR1 and CDR2: MNHEY, SVGEGT. This CDR3 is built from 16 residues. V lost 2 bases and J lost 1, with 12 bases in between. The CDR3 loop reads CASSYVPTGSNQPQHF. The part of the CDR3 DNA that was read is TGTGCCAGCAGTTACGTCCCCACAGGGAGCAATCAGCCC.

About this clone: The sequenced fragment ends 3 residues before the CDR3 boundary, so the rest is inferred from the germline J gene. The rearrangement joins TRBV7-9 to TRBJ2-3, with 7 bases lining up with TRBD2. The CDR3 spans 15 residues. With V trimmed by 2 bases and J by 1 base, 3 bases remained unmatched. Per germline, CDR1 SEHNR and CDR2 FQNEAQ (reference sequence). The CDR3 here is CASSLIAGGTDTQYF. CDR3 DNA, as far as it was read: TGTGCCAGCAGCTTAATCGCGGGAGGCACAGATACG.

The table lists this clone with a few counts. The CDR3 extends 3 residues past the end of the read, so its final part is completed from the germline J gene. The V and J genes are TRBV7-9 and TRBJ1-2; TRBD1 is a possible D gene (6 bases). Trimming removed 5 bases from V and 2 bases from J, with 12 bases in between. The CDR3 covers 14 residues. The germline CDR1 and CDR2 sequences are SEHNR and FQNEAQ (reference sequence). The CDR3 DNA, read in part, is TGTGCCAGCAGCCGCCAGGGGAGAAACTATGGC. This gives the protein CASSRQGRNYG. The complete CDR3 sequence is CASSRQGRNYGYTF.

A remark on this clone: The read terminates 3 residues before the CDR3 end, so the remaining end is supplied by the germline J gene. V gene TRBV18 combines with J gene TRBJ1-2; D is possibly TRBD1 (5 bases). This CDR3 has 15 residues. The germline CDR1 and CDR2 sequences are KGHSH and LQKENI. With 1 base removed from V and 6 bases from J, the gap between germline ends came to 15 bases. The CDR3 sequence: CASSPRRVPGDGYTF. The part of the CDR3 DNA that was read is TGTGCCAGCTCACCACGGCGAGTCCCGGGGGATGGC.

This clone is labeled medium-sized. CDR3 loop: CASSFQQGTDTQYF. The CDR3 DNA, read in part, is TGCGCCAGCAGCTTCCAACAGGGCACAGATACG. This chain joins TRBV5-1 and TRBJ2-3; D possibly corresponds to TRBD1 (5 bases). The CDR3 end is not reached by the read, which stops 3 residues before it; the germline J gene fills it in. Germline V gives CDR1 SGHRS, CDR2 YFSETQ. CDR3 length: 14 residues. V gave up 2 bases and J gave up 1 base, with 8 bases separating them.

Sample share makes this clone medium-sized. The CDR3 goes on 3 residues after the read ends, and that part is filled in from the germline J gene. The rearrangement links TRBV9 to TRBJ2-1; TRBD2 matches 9 bases. With V trimmed by 0 bases and J by 7 bases, 8 bases remained unmatched. This CDR3 contains 16 residues. Germline CDR1 SGDLS, CDR2 YYNGEE. CDR3 sequence: CASSVVSAGGPNEQFF. CDR3 DNA (partial): TGTGCCAGCAGCGTAGTGAGCGCGGGAGGGCCAAATGAG.

Comments on this clone: The read terminates 3 residues before the CDR3 end, so the remaining end is supplied by the germline J gene. The chain couples TRBV7-9 to TRBJ1-1; 7 positions agree with TRBD1. V lost 3 bases and J lost 6; bases outside the gene matches: 4. This CDR3 spans 13 amino acids. The germline gives CDR1 SEHNR, CDR2 FQNEAQ (reference sequence). CDR3 bases read: TGTGCCAGCAGCTTCGGAGGGGGCGCTGAA. Translation gives CASSFGGGAE. From start to end, the CDR3 is CASSFGGGAEAFF.

As to this clone: The sequence runs out 3 residues before the end of the CDR3; the remainder is reconstructed from the germline J gene. The chain recombines TRBV7-2 with TRBJ2-3; D is possibly TRBD2 (6 bases). Germline V gives CDR1 SGHTA, CDR2 FQGNSA. V lost 1 base and J lost 3, with 11 bases in between. The CDR3 is made up of 15 amino acids. The CDR3 spells CASSLGDSVTDTQYF. The CDR3 bases that were read are TGTGCCAGCAGCTTAGGGGACTCGGTAACAGATACG. Full variable domain (outside the CDR3, taken from reference TRBV7-2 and TRBJ2-3): GAGVSQSPSNKVTEKGKDVELRCDPISGHTALYWYRQSLGQGLEFLIYFQGNSAPDKSGLPSDRFSAERTGGSVSTLTIQRTQQEDSAVYLCASSLGDSVTDTQYFGPGTRLTVL.

This clone appeared a few times. The DNA ends 3 residues before the CDR3 does, and the rest of the CDR3 is filled in from the germline J gene. The chain combines TRBV2 with TRBJ2-7; TRBD2 agrees at 13 bases. Trimming removed 6 bases from V and 6 bases from J; junction bases left unmatched: 8. Germline CDR1 is SNHLY and CDR2 is FYNNEI. CDR3 length: 15 residues. CDR3: CASSGTSGMSIEQYF. CDR3 bases read: TGTGCCAGCAGCGGGACTAGCGGGATGTCCATCGAG.

This clone occurred a few times. The CDR3 extends 3 residues past the end of the read, so its final part is completed from the germline J gene. The genes are TRBV18 and TRBJ2-5; D possibly corresponds to TRBD1 (5 bases). Germline V gene data show CDR1 as KGHSH and CDR2 as LQKENI. CDR3 size: 15 residues. V lost 3 bases and J lost 2, with 13 bases in between. Here the CDR3 reads CASSPSSTAQETQYF. The CDR3 bases that were read are TGTGCCAGCTCACCTTCATCGACAGCTCAAGAGACC.

CDR3 bases read: TGTGCCAGCTCACCGCAGGAGAATCAGCCC. Its protein product is CASSPQENQP. The full CDR3 is CASSPQENQPQHF. V is TRBV18 and J is TRBJ1-5; no clear D. The read terminates 3 residues ahead of where the CDR3 ends, so the germline J gene completes it. Trimming removed 3 bases from V and 4 bases from J, with 7 bases in between. The CDR3 runs 13 residues. Per germline, CDR1 KGHSH and CDR2 LQKENI.

Relative to its sample, this clone is medium-sized. The read gets to within 3 residues of the CDR3 end, and the germline J gene fills in the rest. The V gene is TRBV4-1, the J gene TRBJ2-7; possibly TRBD1 for D (5 bases). There are 16 residues in the CDR3. CDR1 is MGHRA, CDR2 YSYEKL, per germline. Trimming took off 1 base at V and 2 bases at J, with 15 bases between the two ends. The CDR3 DNA, read in part, is TGCGCCAGCAGCCAAGTAGGGGCGGAATCTCCCTACGAG. This sequence encodes CASSQVGAESPYE. The whole CDR3 protein is CASSQVGAESPYEQYF.

This clone appeared a few times. The CDR3 end lies 3 residues beyond the end of the read and is filled in from the germline J gene. The chain joins TRBV7-2 to TRBJ1-6; no clear D gene. Germline V gene data show CDR1 as SGHTA and CDR2 as FQGNSA. The CDR3 length is 15 residues. Trimming took off 4 bases at V and 9 bases at J, with 16 bases between the two ends. The chain's CDR3 is CASSSLGRSISPLHF. Partial CDR3 DNA: TGTGCCAGCAGCTCCCTGGGCAGGTCAATTTCACCC.

This clone was picked up a small number of times. The read halts 3 residues ahead of the CDR3 end, with the missing end drawn from the germline J gene. The chain employs TRBV30 and TRBJ2-5; 12 bases are a match to TRBD2. Germline V CDR1 and CDR2: GTSNPN, SVGIG (reference sequence). With 1 base clipped from V and 1 base from J, the junction kept 1 base outside the gene matches. The CDR3 contains 15 residues. Incomplete CDR3 DNA: TGTGCCTGGAGTGGGACTAGCGGGACCCAAGAGACC. Encoded protein: CAWSGTSGTQET. The whole CDR3 region reads CAWSGTSGTQETQYF.

This clone is categorized as medium-sized (0.01 to 0.1%). At one boundary the junction diverges from the germline segment, which might be a read error. The read halts 3 residues ahead of the CDR3 end, with the missing end drawn from the germline J gene. This sequence joins TRBV4-2 and TRBJ2-1; TRBD2 matches 9 bases. This CDR3 has 15 amino acids. CDR1 LGHNA and CDR2 YNFKEQ come from the germline V gene. Incomplete CDR3 DNA: TGCGCCAGCAGCACCCTAGCGGGGTATTACAATGAG. Its protein is CASSTLAGYYNE. The entire CDR3 sequence reads CASSTLAGYYNEQFF.

This clone was seen many times. The read comes to an end 3 residues before the CDR3 does, leaving the germline J gene to fill in the end. The V gene is TRBV5-8, the J gene TRBJ2-2, with 9 bases that match TRBD2. CDR1 is SGHTS and CDR2 is YDEGEE in the germline V gene. With 4 bases clipped from V and 1 base from J, the junction kept 2 bases outside the gene matches. There are 15 residues in the CDR3. The CDR3 reads CASSLSGGNTGELFF. Partial CDR3 DNA: TGTGCCAGCAGCCTTAGCGGGGGGAACACCGGGGAG.

There are many counts of this clone. The observed sequence ends 3 residues before the CDR3 terminus, with the missing tail filled in from the germline J gene. The V call is TRBV5-6, the J call TRBJ2-5; TRBD1 agrees at 7 bases. Germline V gives CDR1 SGHDT, CDR2 YYEEEE. There are 14 residues in the CDR3. J was trimmed by 7 bases and V by 0 bases; bases with no gene match: 6. The CDR3 DNA, read in part, is TGTGCCAGCAGCTTGGTCGGGACAGTTGGGACC. Amino acids: CASSLVGTVGT. The whole CDR3 sequence reads CASSLVGTVGTQYF.

Of note for this clone: The read gets to within 3 residues of the CDR3 end, and the germline J gene fills in the rest. The rearrangement uses TRBV18 and TRBJ1-1; 7 bases fit TRBD1. The CDR3 is 14 residues long. V lost 2 bases, J lost 5 bases, and 5 bases stayed unmatched. Germline CDR1 reads KGHSH; CDR2 reads LQKENI. The DNA read from the CDR3 is TGTGCCAGCTCACCATCGACAGGGACAACTGAA. This codes for CASSPSTGTTE. The whole CDR3 sequence reads CASSPSTGTTEAFF.

This clone was detected only a few times. The read ends 3 residues early relative to the CDR3; the germline J gene fills the gap. This sequence joins TRBV7-9 and TRBJ1-1, with TRBD1 identical over 7 bases. The germline V gene has CDR1 SEHNR and CDR2 FQNEAQ (reference sequence). CDR3 length: 14 amino acids. The CDR3 reads CASSPPNRGGEAFF. CDR3 DNA, as far as it was read: TGTGCCAGCAGCCCCCCAAACAGGGGAGGGGAA.

This clone was seen a few times. With the read ending 3 residues before the CDR3 end, the germline J gene is used to fill in that end. V usage is TRBV19 and J usage is TRBJ2-7; 10 nucleotides match TRBD1. The CDR3 runs 14 residues. From germline, CDR1 is LNHDA and CDR2 SQIVND (reference sequence). V lost 10 bases and J lost 6; bases outside the gene matches: 12. The CDR3 sequence is CATRPGQGIGEQYF. CDR3 DNA (partial): TGTGCCACCCGACCGGGACAGGGGATCGGCGAG.

This clone has just a few counts. The read ends 3 residues early relative to the CDR3; the germline J gene fills the gap. The chain joins TRBV19 to TRBJ2-7; TRBD2 is a possible D gene (5 bases). This CDR3 is 12 amino acids long. Germline CDR1 is LNHDA and CDR2 is SQIVND (reference sequence). V was shortened by 5 bases and J by 2 bases, with 7 bases between the two germline ends. The sequenced part of the CDR3 DNA is TGTGCCAGTAGTTCCGGGGCCTACGAG. This sequence encodes CASSSGAYE. The whole CDR3 protein reads CASSSGAYEQYF.

In its sample, this clone was seen a few times. CDR3 DNA, as far as it was read: TGTGCCAGTAGCAAATTCAGGGTGGACAATTCACCC. This translates into CASSKFRVDNSP. In full, the CDR3 reads CASSKFRVDNSPLHF. The chain combines TRBV19 with TRBJ1-6; D is perhaps TRBD1 (5 bases). The read terminates 3 residues ahead of where the CDR3 ends, so the germline J gene completes it. This CDR3 has 15 residues. Germline V CDR1 and CDR2: LNHDA, SQIVND (reference sequence). The germline V and J ends were trimmed by 6 bases and 7 bases, with 16 bases remaining between them.

On this clone itself: Read data end 3 residues before the CDR3 end; the end is taken from the germline J gene. V and J are TRBV5-1 and TRBJ2-3, with 10 nucleotides matching TRBD2. The junction had 10 bases not matched to a gene; V was cut back by 3 bases and J by 0 bases. CDR1 and CDR2 (germline): SGHRS, YFSETQ. The length of the CDR3 is 18 residues. Partial CDR3 DNA: TGCGCCAGCAGCTATCAATACCCGGGACTAGCGAGCACAGATACG. Translating gives CASSYQYPGLASTDT. In full, the CDR3 reads CASSYQYPGLASTDTQYF.

This clone came up a few times. The read ends 3 residues shy of where the CDR3 ends; the end is completed using the germline J gene. The chain carries TRBV20-1 and TRBJ2-3; perhaps TRBD2 as D (6 bases). The V end was cut by 6 bases, the J end by 0 bases, with 13 bases between. The V gene's germline CDR1 is DFQATT and CDR2 SNEGSKA (reference sequence). The CDR3 spans 14 residues. This CDR3 is CSAATRASTDTQYF. The CDR3 bases that were read are TGCAGTGCAGCGACTAGGGCTAGCACAGATACG.

This clone showed up just a few times. The read ends 3 residues before the CDR3 terminus; that terminus is restored from the germline J gene. This chain joins TRBV19 and TRBJ2-2; D possibly corresponds to TRBD2 (5 bases). The CDR3 sequence is 16 residues long. Looked up from germline, CDR1 is LNHDA and CDR2 is SQIVND (reference sequence). V was clipped by 5 bases and J by 1 base, with 14 bases between them. CDR3 bases read: TGTGCCAGTAGTCACCCCGGACTGGGGAACACCGGGGAG. Amino acids: CASSHPGLGNTGE. The CDR3 in full is CASSHPGLGNTGELFF.

This clone has more than one count but fewer than ten. The read terminates 3 residues before the CDR3 end, so the remaining end is supplied by the germline J gene. The rearrangement links TRBV2 to TRBJ2-5; 8 bases agree with TRBD1. The junction had 3 bases not matched to a gene; V was cut back by 2 bases and J by 1 base. This CDR3 region has 15 residues. The germline gives CDR1 SNHLY, CDR2 FYNNEI. CDR3 in amino acids: CASSERTGFQETQYF. CDR3 bases read: TGTGCCAGCAGTGAAAGGACAGGGTTCCAAGAGACC.